This TCR beta chain was recovered during a study of T cells in Graves' hyperthyroidism and ophthalmopathy. Study-wide background: Specimen type is peripheral blood, collected at initial diagnosis prior to any treatment.

The V and J ends lost 5 bases and 6 bases respectively, with 8 bases between them. The CDR3 contains 11 residues. From germline, CDR1 is SGHAT and CDR2 FQNNGV. This clonotype was seen many times. Researchers took RNA transcripts and amplified the TCR beta CDR3 regions from them. RT-PCR in the first round (using the HTBI primer set) targeted the TCR CDR3. TCRdb re-called the multiplex PCR reads with MiXCR, one entry per CDR3 protein. The data show more than 650,000 distinct CDR3 sequences, with less than 15% seen just once and roughly 10% held by the top ten. Sequencing used blood. This rearrangement joins TRBV11-2 to TRBJ2-7; perhaps TRBD2 as D (5 bases). The receptor's source is a woman younger than 30 with Graves' hyperthyroidism. CDR3: CASSTRGEQYF. The CDR3 DNA sequence: TGTGCCAGCAGCACCCGGGGCGAGCAGTACTTC.